This T cell receptor (beta chain) was observed in a study of response to subunit inactivated influenza vaccine. Study outcomes and limitations: The authors put forward the suggestion that each seasonal influenza vaccination may bring in only a limited number of new T cells.

Concerning this clonotype itself: The antigen is unknown.

TCRdb redid the calling of the RT-PCR reads with MiXCR, one entry per CDR3 protein. The profile covers about 650,000 distinct CDR3 sequences, with 15% to 17% appearing a single time and about 9.9% taken by the ten largest. The sequencing here drew on PBMCs from blood, taken 11 to 12 days after vaccination. The receptor was isolated from a man aged 45-65 years who received an inactivated influenza vaccine.

CDR3 loop: CASSYSGNTGELFF. CDR3 DNA: TGTGCCAGCAGTTACTCTGGGAACACCGGGGAGCTGTTTTTT. The chain employs TRBV6-5 and TRBJ2-2; unclear D gene. This CDR3 comprises 14 residues. CDR1 and CDR2 (germline): MNHEY, SVGAGI. The germline V and J ends were trimmed by 0 bases and 1 base, with 3 bases remaining between them.